Presented here are 26 T cell receptor beta chains from one specimen sequenced in a study of cytomegalovirus exposure and HLA in healthy donors. The PCR made use of 60 Vbeta and 13 Jbeta primers. The assay was immunoSEQ multiplex PCR, and TCRdb's table has in-frame clones only and misses some. The table has roughly 150,000 clones, roughly 80% seen once. Input material: PBMCs. These TCRs come from a man aged 50 to 60 in good health and CMV-seropositive.

V usage is TRBV9 and J usage is TRBJ2-1; D gene ambiguous. Deletions cut 0 bases from V and 9 bases from J, with 16 bases between. Per germline, CDR1 SGDLS and CDR2 YYNGEE. This CDR3 spans 15 amino acids. In DNA form, the CDR3 reads TGTGCCAGCAGCGTAGGAGGTGGTTGGATTATTGAGCAGTTCTTC. It translates to CASSVGGGWIIEQFF.

The rearrangement uses TRBV4-1 and TRBJ2-7; 8 bases are a match to TRBD2. The CDR3 consists of 16 residues. Germline values: CDR1 MGHRA, CDR2 YSYEKL. Trimming removed 0 bases from V and 0 bases from J; junction bases left unmatched: 4. CDR3 nucleotides: TGCGCCAGCAGCCAAGATACGGGGGGGCCCTCCTACGAGCAGTACTTC. It codes for CASSQDTGGPSYEQYF.

This clone was seen once. The V and J genes are TRBV7-9 and TRBJ1-2; TRBD1 matches 8 bases. The CDR3 has 16 residues. V was clipped by 3 bases and J by 4 bases; unmatched bases: 10. The germline V gene has CDR1 SEHNR and CDR2 FQNEAQ (reference sequence). CDR3 nucleotide sequence: TGTGCCAGCAGCTTCGACAGGGGAGGCTCTGCCTATGGCTACACCTTC. This translates into CASSFDRGGSAYGYTF. Full variable domain (remainder filled in from reference TRBV7-9 and TRBJ1-2): DTGVSQNPRHKITKRGQNVTFRCDPISEHNRLYWYRQTLGQGPEFLTYFQNEAQLEKSRLLSDRFSAERPKGSFSTLEIQRTEQGDSAMYLCASSFDRGGSAYGYTFGSGTRLTVV.

The gene calls are TRBV19 and TRBJ1-3, with 9 bases aligning to TRBD1. The CDR3 extends over 16 amino acids. Germline CDR1 and CDR2: LNHDA and SQIVND (reference sequence). The ends lost 4 bases at V and 7 bases at J; junction bases unmatched: 11. This chain's CDR3 is CASSNIRDRVTNTIYF. The CDR3 DNA is TGTGCCAGTAGTAACATCCGGGACAGGGTAACGAACACCATATATTTT. Full variable domain (missing parts from reference TRBV19 and TRBJ1-3): DGGITQSPKYLFRKEGQNVTLSCEQNLNHDAMYWYRQDPGQGLRLIYYSQIVNDFQKGDIAEGYSVSREKKESFPLTVTSAQKNPTAFYLCASSNIRDRVTNTIYFGEGSWLTVV.

This clone has a handful of counts. This chain joins TRBV6-4 and TRBJ2-2; TRBD1 matches 7 bases. The CDR3 contains 15 residues. Germline CDR1 MRHNA, CDR2 SNTAGT. V was pared by 0 bases and J by 3 bases, with 1 base of the junction left unmatched. The CDR3 nucleotides are TGTGCCAGCAGTGACTCAGGGACAGACACCGGGGAGCTGTTTTTT. Protein sequence: CASSDSGTDTGELFF.

The chain links TRBV5-1 to TRBJ1-4; D is ambiguous. V was pared by 0 bases and J by 7 bases, with 13 bases between. The CDR3 runs to 15 residues. Per the germline V gene, CDR1 is SGHRS and CDR2 is YFSETQ. CDR3 loop: CASSLVAQRGEKLFF. The CDR3 DNA sequence: TGCGCCAGCAGCTTGGTAGCCCAAAGAGGTGAAAAACTGTTTTTT.

CDR3 sequence: CASSFHPQGSSFYGYTF. The CDR3, as DNA: TGTGCCAGCAGCTTCCACCCTCAGGGGTCTTCATTCTATGGCTACACCTTC. This chain joins TRBV7-9 and TRBJ1-2; possibly TRBD1 for D (6 bases). From germline, CDR1 is SEHNR and CDR2 FQNEAQ (reference sequence). Trimming cost V 3 bases and J 4 bases, with 21 bases left between them. The CDR3 loop spans 17 amino acids. Based on the CDR3 plus reference TRBV7-9 and TRBJ1-2, the full variable domain is DTGVSQNPRHKITKRGQNVTFRCDPISEHNRLYWYRQTLGQGPEFLTYFQNEAQLEKSRLLSDRFSAERPKGSFSTLEIQRTEQGDSAMYLCASSFHPQGSSFYGYTFGSGTRLTVV.

The chain links TRBV28 to TRBJ2-5, with D possibly being TRBD1 (6 bases). The DNA matches TRBJ2-7 better at its end, which makes the J call doubtful. The CDR3 spans 12 residues. Germline V gene lookup returns CDR1 MDHEN and CDR2 SYDVKM. The CDR3 is CASSQQGYEQYF. CDR3 bases: TGTGCCAGCAGCCAGCAGGGGTACGAGCAGTACTTC.

This sequence joins TRBV7-9 and TRBJ1-1; a possible D gene is TRBD1 (6 bases). CDR1 SEHNR and CDR2 FQNEAQ come from the germline V gene (reference sequence). The germline V and J ends were trimmed by 4 bases and 4 bases, with 19 bases remaining between them. CDR3 length: 16 residues. CDR3 nucleotide sequence: TGTGCCAGCAGCTACCTTATATGGGGGCAACGCACTGAAGCTTTCTTT. Protein: CASSYLIWGQRTEAFF. Variable domain in full (rest from reference TRBV7-9 and TRBJ1-1): DTGVSQNPRHKITKRGQNVTFRCDPISEHNRLYWYRQTLGQGPEFLTYFQNEAQLEKSRLLSDRFSAERPKGSFSTLEIQRTEQGDSAMYLCASSYLIWGQRTEAFFGQGTRLTVV.

The chain recombines TRBV28 with TRBJ1-1; 8 nucleotides line up with TRBD1. The CDR3 has 12 residues. V gave up 6 bases and J gave up 7 bases; unmatched junction bases: 4. From germline, CDR1 is MDHEN and CDR2 SYDVKM. This CDR3 reads CASRDRDFEAFF. CDR3 nucleotides: TGTGCCAGCAGGGACAGGGATTTTGAAGCTTTCTTT.

This chain uses TRBV5-5 with TRBJ1-5; maybe TRBD1 (5 bases). CDR3 size: 15 residues. V was cut by 0 bases and J by 3 bases, with 10 bases left in between. Germline V gene lookup returns CDR1 SGHKS and CDR2 YYEKEE (reference sequence). CDR3 coding DNA: TGTGCCAGCAGCTTGGATTCTGGGGCCAATCAGCCCCAGCATTTT. This gives the protein CASSLDSGANQPQHF.

The chain links TRBV19 to TRBJ2-2; no clear D gene. The CDR3 is 14 residues long. Germline V CDR1 and CDR2: LNHDA, SQIVND (reference sequence). The V gene lost 3 bases and the J gene lost 4 bases, with 9 bases spanning the gap. The CDR3 loop is CASSIGGITGELFF. CDR3 DNA sequence: TGTGCCAGTAGTATTGGCGGAATCACCGGGGAGCTGTTTTTT.

The gene calls are TRBV9 and TRBJ2-3; no firm D call. CDR3 length: 14 amino acids. V was shortened by 0 bases and J by 6 bases, with 11 bases between the two germline ends. Germline lookup yields CDR1 SGDLS and CDR2 YYNGEE. CDR3 bases: TGTGCCAGCAGCGTAGAGCCAAGCAGGGATACGCAGTATTTT. This sequence encodes CASSVEPSRDTQYF.

This chain uses TRBV27 with TRBJ2-5; TRBD2 matches 7 bases. Trimming cost V 6 bases and J 0 bases; bases outside gene matches: 7. The CDR3 loop spans 15 amino acids. Germline V gene data show CDR1 as MNHEY and CDR2 as SMNVEV (reference sequence). DNA of the CDR3: TGTGCCAGCAGCCCGGGACTAATGTACCAAGAGACCCAGTACTTC. Translation gives CASSPGLMYQETQYF.

About this clone: The junction differs from germline at one of its ends, possibly a read error. This chain uses TRBV5-1 with TRBJ1-2; perhaps TRBD1 as D (5 bases). CDR1 and CDR2 from the germline V gene are SGHRS and YFSETQ. The CDR3 has 15 amino acids. The CDR3: CASSLVGEEDYGYTF. The DNA for the CDR3 is TGTGCCAGCAGCTTGGTGGGGGAGGAGGACTATGGCTACACCTTC.

The V and J genes are TRBV21-1 and TRBJ1-5; the D call of TRBD1 is as the table states it, not checked on the DNA. TRBV21-1 is reported as a pseudogene. The CDR3 length is 12 residues. The CDR3 region is CANGQGIRPQHF. CDR3 bases: TGTGCCAACGGACAGGGGATTCGGCCCCAGCATTTT.

About this clone itself: One end of the junction varies from germline; a read error may be responsible. The J gene is TRBJ2-5, the V gene TRBV5-1, with 10 positions matching TRBD1. The CDR3 totals 16 residues. The germline V gene has CDR1 SGHRS and CDR2 YFSETQ. The CDR3 spells CVSSLLRQGAGETQYF. In DNA, the CDR3 is TGCGTCAGCAGCTTGCTCCGACAGGGGGCGGGGGAGACCCAGTACTTC.

The chain uses TRBV28 and TRBJ2-2; 7 positions match TRBD1. The CDR3 consists of 13 residues. The V gene end was trimmed by 3 bases and the J gene end by 5 bases; junction bases not matched to a gene: 0. Germline lookup yields CDR1 MDHEN and CDR2 SYDVKM. CDR3 protein: CASSFRGTGELFF. In DNA form, the CDR3 reads TGTGCCAGCAGTTTCAGGGGGACCGGGGAGCTGTTTTTT.

The rearrangement links TRBV7-2 to TRBJ2-5; D call uncertain. The DNA end is a closer match to TRBJ2-7, so the J assignment may be wrong. The CDR3 sequence is 12 residues long. In germline, CDR1 is SGHTA, CDR2 FQGNSA. The CDR3 spells CASSDSYYEQYF. The CDR3 bases are TGTGCCAGCAGTGATTCCTACTACGAGCAGTACTTC.

The chain joins TRBV29-1 to TRBJ2-7; 7 bases are a match to TRBD2. The CDR3 consists of 12 residues. Germline CDR1 and CDR2: SQVTM and ANQGSEA. J lost 3 bases, V lost 3 bases, and 2 bases had no gene match. The CDR3 DNA reads as TGCAGCGTTGAGGAGCGGGGCTACGAGCAGTACTTC. This encodes CSVEERGYEQYF.

This chain joins TRBV5-1 and TRBJ2-7; 7 bases line up with TRBD1. With 4 bases clipped from V and 3 bases from J, the junction kept 7 bases outside the gene matches. Per germline, CDR1 SGHRS and CDR2 YFSETQ. This CDR3 comprises 14 residues. The CDR3, as DNA: TGCGCCAGCAGCCTGGGACAGTTTCTCTACGAGCAGTACTTC. Its protein is CASSLGQFLYEQYF. Together with reference TRBV5-1 and TRBJ2-7, the CDR3 gives the full variable domain: KAGVTQTPRYLIKTRGQQVTLSCSPISGHRSVSWYQQTPGQGLQFLFEYFSETQRNKGNFPGRFSGRQFSNSRSEMNVSTLELGDSALYLCASSLGQFLYEQYFGPGTRLTVT.

The gene calls are TRBV7-2 and TRBJ2-2, with D tentatively TRBD1 (5 bases). CDR1 SGHTA and CDR2 FQGNSA come from the germline V gene. Trimming took 6 bases from V and 6 from J, leaving 14 bases between them. The CDR3 contains 14 residues. The CDR3 nucleotides read TGTGCCAGCAGACCGCTCCAGGGCCCCGGGGAGCTGTTTTTT. This codes for CASRPLQGPGELFF. The entire variable domain, with the rest obtained from reference TRBV7-2 and TRBJ2-2, is as follows: GAGVSQSPSNKVTEKGKDVELRCDPISGHTALYWYRQSLGQGLEFLIYFQGNSAPDKSGLPSDRFSAERTGGSVSTLTIQRTQQEDSAVYLCASRPLQGPGELFFGEGSRLTVL.

The V and J genes are TRBV7-3 and TRBJ2-7; D is perhaps TRBD2 (6 bases). With 1 base removed from V and 3 bases from J, the gap between germline ends came to 10 bases. There are 14 residues in the CDR3. Germline V gene data show CDR1 as SGHTA and CDR2 as FQGTGA. Here the CDR3 DNA reads TGTGCCAGCAGCTTAAATGGGGGGTTCTACGAGCAGTACTTC. It codes for CASSLNGGFYEQYF.

The rearrangement uses TRBV4-1 and TRBJ1-5; 8 nucleotides line up with TRBD1. V dropped 4 bases and J dropped 3; count of bases not matched to a gene: 5. CDR3 length: 15 residues. Per the germline V gene, CDR1 is MGHRA and CDR2 is YSYEKL. CDR3 nucleotides: TGCGCCAGCAGCCCGGGACAGGCTCTCAATCAGCCCCAGCATTTT. It codes for CASSPGQALNQPQHF.

The chain links TRBV6-1 to TRBJ2-3; 10 bases are a match to TRBD1. Trimming removed 0 bases from V and 4 bases from J; junction bases left unmatched: 4. There are 16 residues in the CDR3. Germline V lookup: CDR1 MNHNS, CDR2 SASEGT. The CDR3 spells CASSEAPGTGADTQYF. CDR3 nucleotides: TGTGCCAGCAGTGAAGCTCCGGGGACAGGGGCAGATACGCAGTATTTT.

This chain connects TRBV29-1 to TRBJ2-3; maybe TRBD1 (5 bases). This CDR3 has 14 amino acids. V dropped 6 bases and J dropped 0 bases, with 13 bases sitting between them. CDR1 is SQVTM, CDR2 ANQGSEA, per germline. The CDR3 reads CSVKGFTSTDTQYF. In nucleotides, the CDR3 is TGCAGCGTGAAGGGGTTTACTAGCACAGATACGCAGTATTTT.